The 14 T cell receptor beta chains below were found in one sample sequenced in a study of shared clonotypes between healthy human individuals. Measured with immunoSEQ multiplex PCR; TCRdb has only the in-frame clones, and not every one. Of around 240,000 clones in the sample, 60% to 70% were seen once. Sequencing was carried out using memory CD4+ T cells sorted from blood. Subset reported: CD45RA-negative fraction. Receptor source: a man between 25 and 39 years old in good health.

The chain has TRBV5-4 and TRBJ2-7; D may be TRBD2 (5 bases). The germline gives CDR1 SGHNT, CDR2 YYREEE (reference sequence). Trimming cost V 4 bases and J 4 bases, with 15 bases left between them. The CDR3 has 14 amino acids. The DNA of the CDR3 is TGTGCCAGCAGCCCAGATCCTAGCAAGTACGAGCAGTACTTC. Protein: CASSPDPSKYEQYF.

The CDR3 sequence: CASSIDRGSGEKLFF. The CDR3 DNA sequence: TGTGCCAGCAGCATCGACAGGGGGAGTGGTGAAAAACTGTTTTTT. The chain recombines TRBV11-2 with TRBJ1-4; TRBD1 matches 9 bases. The CDR3 loop spans 15 amino acids. CDR1 is SGHAT and CDR2 is FQNNGV in the germline V gene. V trimming: 5 bases; J trimming: 7 bases; junction bases outside the gene matches: 8. The full variable domain, its missing parts supplied by reference TRBV11-2 and TRBJ1-4, is EAGVAQSPRYKIIEKRQSVAFWCNPISGHATLYWYQQILGQGPKLLIQFQNNGVVDDSQLPKDRFSAERLKGVDSTLKIQPAKLEDSAVYLCASSIDRGSGEKLFFGSGTQLSVL.

This clone was recorded many times. The chain couples TRBV5-1 to TRBJ2-7; tentatively, D is TRBD1 (6 bases). The CDR3 length is 14 residues. CDR1 and CDR2 (germline): SGHRS, YFSETQ. V was shortened by 5 bases and J by 0 bases, with 12 bases between the two germline ends. The CDR3 nucleotides are TGCGCCAGCAGTCTCACAGGGAGCTCCTACGAGCAGTACTTC. It codes for CASSLTGSSYEQYF. Drawing the rest from reference TRBV5-1 and TRBJ2-7, the complete variable domain is KAGVTQTPRYLIKTRGQQVTLSCSPISGHRSVSWYQQTPGQGLQFLFEYFSETQRNKGNFPGRFSGRQFSNSRSEMNVSTLELGDSALYLCASSLTGSSYEQYFGPGTRLTVT.

This sequence joins TRBV28 and TRBJ1-5, with TRBD1 matching 7 bases. This CDR3 comprises 15 residues. CDR1 and CDR2 (germline): MDHEN, SYDVKM. V was pared by 7 bases and J by 1 base, with 7 bases of the junction left unmatched. CDR3 amino acids: CASTQGGASNQPQHF. DNA for the CDR3: TGTGCCAGCACCCAGGGGGGGGCGAGCAATCAGCCCCAGCATTTT. Using reference TRBV28 and TRBJ1-5 for the parts outside the CDR3, the full variable domain is DVKVTQSSRYLVKRTGEKVFLECVQDMDHENMFWYRQDPGLGLRLIYFSYDVKMKEKGDIPEGYSVSREKKERFSLILESASTNQTSMYLCASTQGGASNQPQHFGDGTRLSIL.

V gene TRBV7-2 combines with J gene TRBJ2-3, with 8 bases that match TRBD2. Unmatched junction bases numbered 15, after V lost 6 bases and J lost 1 base. Germline CDR1 reads SGHTA; CDR2 reads FQGNSA. This CDR3 is built from 18 residues. The CDR3 sequence: CASSVQFGGRSRTDTQYF. The CDR3 nucleotides are TGTGCCAGCAGTGTCCAATTCGGCGGGAGGTCGCGCACAGATACGCAGTATTTT.

This chain uses TRBV7-2 with TRBJ2-7; D assignment may be TRBD1 or TRBD2 (6 bases each). CDR1 and CDR2 from the germline V gene are SGHTA and FQGNSA. The CDR3 runs to 15 residues. V was trimmed by 5 bases and J by 4 bases, leaving 18 bases between them. The CDR3 DNA reads TGTGCCAGCAGCACGACTGTTGGGGGGCAATACGAGCAGTACTTC. It translates to CASSTTVGGQYEQYF.

The chain couples TRBV5-6 to TRBJ2-7, with a possible D match to TRBD2 (6 bases). Trimming removed 1 base from V and 0 bases from J, with 11 bases in between. Germline V lookup: CDR1 SGHDT, CDR2 YYEEEE. The CDR3 covers 15 residues. The CDR3 DNA follows: TGTGCCAGCAGCTTGCGAGCGGGCGGCTCCTACGAGCAGTACTTC. Translation: CASSLRAGGSYEQYF.

J is TRBJ2-5 and V is TRBV5-1, with D possibly TRBD1 on 5 matching bases. Germline loops: CDR1 SGHRS, CDR2 YFSETQ. The CDR3 has 13 residues. Trimming removed 3 bases from V and 5 bases from J, with 11 bases in between. In DNA, the CDR3 is TGCGCCAGCAGCTACATCAGGGTGGAGACCCAGTACTTC. Encoded protein: CASSYIRVETQYF.

The chain employs TRBV10-1 and TRBJ2-1; 9 bases agree with TRBD2. The CDR3 is 15 residues long. Per germline, CDR1 WNHNN and CDR2 SYGVQD (reference sequence). Germline trimming cut 2 bases from V and 9 bases from J; bases unmatched to any gene: 8. The CDR3 nucleotides read TGCGCCAGCAGTGAGAAGCGGGGGGTCCAGGCTGAGCAGTTCTTC. Translation gives CASSEKRGVQAEQFF.

This chain links TRBV5-6 with TRBJ1-1, with D possibly matching TRBD1 (5 bases). V lost 0 bases and J lost 6, with 18 bases in between. Per the germline V gene, CDR1 is SGHDT and CDR2 is YYEEEE. This CDR3 region has 16 residues. CDR3: CASSLVGPRAGSEAFF. The CDR3 DNA reads as TGTGCCAGCAGCTTGGTGGGGCCGAGGGCAGGGTCTGAAGCTTTCTTT.

The chain joins TRBV19 to TRBJ2-6; 7 bases agree with TRBD2. Germline lookup yields CDR1 LNHDA and CDR2 SQIVND (reference sequence). The J segment lost 1 base and the V segment lost 3 bases, leaving 6 bases of the junction unmatched. The CDR3 sequence is 17 residues long. For the CDR3, the DNA is TGTGCCAGTAGTATGGGCGGGAGAGGGTCTGGGGCCAACGTCCTGACTTTC. Protein: CASSMGGRGSGANVLTF.

This clone came up a few times. The chain recombines TRBV5-4 with TRBJ1-2, with 9 bases matching TRBD1. There are 13 residues in the CDR3. Germline lookup yields CDR1 SGHNT and CDR2 YYREEE (reference sequence). The V gene end was trimmed by 4 bases and the J gene end by 7 bases; junction bases not matched to a gene: 5. The CDR3 nucleotides are TGTGCCAGCAGCGTACAGGGGGCTCCTGGCTACACCTTC. Translating it yields CASSVQGAPGYTF.

This chain uses TRBV2 with TRBJ1-5; D not certain. With 5 bases removed from V and 2 bases from J, the gap between germline ends came to 13 bases. In germline, CDR1 is SNHLY, CDR2 FYNNEI. The CDR3 is 15 residues long. In nucleotides, the CDR3 is TGTGCCAGCAGTAGGGAGGGATCTGGCAATCAGCCCCAGCATTTT. Protein sequence: CASSREGSGNQPQHF.

This chain joins TRBV27 and TRBJ2-3; tentatively, D is TRBD1 (6 bases). The CDR3 is 14 residues long. In germline, CDR1 is MNHEY, CDR2 SMNVEV (reference sequence). V gave up 2 bases and J gave up 1 base, with 7 bases separating them. In DNA, the CDR3 is TGTGCCAGCAGTTTAAACAGGGGCACAGATACGCAGTATTTT. Translation gives CASSLNRGTDTQYF.